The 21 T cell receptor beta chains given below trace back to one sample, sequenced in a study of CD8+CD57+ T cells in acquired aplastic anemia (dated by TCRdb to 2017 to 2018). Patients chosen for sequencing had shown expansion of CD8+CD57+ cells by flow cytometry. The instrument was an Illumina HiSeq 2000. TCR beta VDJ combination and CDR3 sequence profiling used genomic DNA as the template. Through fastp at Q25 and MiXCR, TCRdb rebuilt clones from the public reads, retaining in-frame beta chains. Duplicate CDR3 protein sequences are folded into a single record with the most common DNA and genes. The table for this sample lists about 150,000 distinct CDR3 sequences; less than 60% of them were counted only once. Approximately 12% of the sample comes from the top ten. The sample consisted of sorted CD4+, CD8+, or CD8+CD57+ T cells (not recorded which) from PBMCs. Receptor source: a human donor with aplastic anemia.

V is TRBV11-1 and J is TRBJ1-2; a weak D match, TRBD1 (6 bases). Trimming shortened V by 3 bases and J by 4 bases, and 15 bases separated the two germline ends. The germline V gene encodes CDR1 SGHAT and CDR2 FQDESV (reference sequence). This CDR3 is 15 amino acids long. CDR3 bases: TGTGCCAGCAGCTTGCCAACAGGGCTGACCTATGGCTACACCTTC. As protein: CASSLPTGLTYGYTF.

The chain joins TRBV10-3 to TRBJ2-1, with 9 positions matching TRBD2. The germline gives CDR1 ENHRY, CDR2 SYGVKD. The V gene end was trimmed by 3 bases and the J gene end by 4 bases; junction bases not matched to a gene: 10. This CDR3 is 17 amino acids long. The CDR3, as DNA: TGTGCCATCAGTGACTACGCCATGGCGGGGGGGTACAATGAGCAGTTCTTC. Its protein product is CAISDYAMAGGYNEQFF.

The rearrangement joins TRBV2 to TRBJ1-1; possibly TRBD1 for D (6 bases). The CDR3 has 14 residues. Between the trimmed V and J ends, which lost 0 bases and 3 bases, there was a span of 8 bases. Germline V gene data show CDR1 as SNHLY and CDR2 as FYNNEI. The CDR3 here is CASSEASGDTEAFF. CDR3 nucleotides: TGTGCCAGCAGTGAAGCATCAGGGGACACTGAAGCTTTCTTT.

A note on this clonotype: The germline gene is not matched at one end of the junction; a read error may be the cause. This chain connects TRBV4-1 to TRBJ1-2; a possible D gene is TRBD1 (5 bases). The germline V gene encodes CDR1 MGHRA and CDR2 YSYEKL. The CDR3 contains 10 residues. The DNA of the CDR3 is TGCACCAGCCGGGGCTGGGGCTACACCTTC. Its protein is CTSRGWGYTF.

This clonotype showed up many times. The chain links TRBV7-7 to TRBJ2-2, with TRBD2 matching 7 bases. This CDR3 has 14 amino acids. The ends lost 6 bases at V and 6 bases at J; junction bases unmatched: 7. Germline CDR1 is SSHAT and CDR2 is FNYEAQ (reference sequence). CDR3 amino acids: CASRRGDEAGELFF. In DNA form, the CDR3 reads TGTGCCAGCAGACGGGGGGATGAGGCCGGGGAGCTGTTTTTT.

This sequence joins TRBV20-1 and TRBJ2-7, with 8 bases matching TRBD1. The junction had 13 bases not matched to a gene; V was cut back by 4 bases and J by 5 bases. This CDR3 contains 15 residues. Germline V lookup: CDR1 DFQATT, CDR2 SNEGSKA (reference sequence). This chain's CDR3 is CSAIPTDRVNNEQYF. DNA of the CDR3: TGCAGTGCTATTCCGACGGACAGGGTCAACAACGAGCAGTACTTC.

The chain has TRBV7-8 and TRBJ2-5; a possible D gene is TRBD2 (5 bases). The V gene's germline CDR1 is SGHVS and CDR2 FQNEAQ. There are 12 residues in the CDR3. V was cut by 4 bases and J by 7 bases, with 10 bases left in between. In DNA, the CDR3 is TGTGCCAGCAGCTCTCAAGAGGGGACCCAGTACTTC. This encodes CASSSQEGTQYF.

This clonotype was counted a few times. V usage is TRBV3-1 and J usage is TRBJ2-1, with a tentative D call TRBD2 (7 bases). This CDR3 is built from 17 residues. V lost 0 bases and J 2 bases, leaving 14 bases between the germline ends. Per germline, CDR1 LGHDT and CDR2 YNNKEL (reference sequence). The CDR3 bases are TGTGCCAGCAGCCAAGATGGGGAGGGGGTAACCTACAATGAGCAGTTCTTC. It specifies CASSQDGEGVTYNEQFF.

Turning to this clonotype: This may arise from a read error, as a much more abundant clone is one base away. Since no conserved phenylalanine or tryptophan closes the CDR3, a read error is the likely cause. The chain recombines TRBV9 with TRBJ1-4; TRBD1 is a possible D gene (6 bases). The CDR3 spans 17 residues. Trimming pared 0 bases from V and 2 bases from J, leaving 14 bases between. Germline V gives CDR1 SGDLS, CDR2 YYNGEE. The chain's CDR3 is CASSVATGKGTNEKLFS. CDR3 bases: TGTGCCAGCAGCGTAGCAACAGGGAAGGGGACTAATGAAAAACTGTTTTCT.

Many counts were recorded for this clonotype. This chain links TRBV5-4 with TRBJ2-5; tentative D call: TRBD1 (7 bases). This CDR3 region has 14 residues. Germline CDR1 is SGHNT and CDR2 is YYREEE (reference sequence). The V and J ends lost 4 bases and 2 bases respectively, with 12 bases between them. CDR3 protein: CASSGGDRQETQYF. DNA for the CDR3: TGTGCCAGCAGCGGCGGGGACAGACAAGAGACCCAGTACTTC.

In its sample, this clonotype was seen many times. CDR3 nucleotides: TGTGCCAGCAGTGACGTGGGGGGGGACTACAATGAGCAGTTCTTC. It codes for CASSDVGGDYNEQFF. The genes are TRBV6-4 and TRBJ2-1; TRBD2 matches 7 bases. Germline assignment: CDR1 MRHNA and CDR2 SNTAGT. The CDR3 has 15 amino acids. V dropped 2 bases and J dropped 3; count of bases not matched to a gene: 4.

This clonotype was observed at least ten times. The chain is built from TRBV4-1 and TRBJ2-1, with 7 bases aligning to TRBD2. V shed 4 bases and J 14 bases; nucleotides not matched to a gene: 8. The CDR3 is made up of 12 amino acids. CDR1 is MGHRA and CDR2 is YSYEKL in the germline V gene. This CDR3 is CASSRGTKPEFF. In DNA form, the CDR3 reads TGCGCCAGCAGCCGCGGGACTAAACCGGAGTTCTTC.

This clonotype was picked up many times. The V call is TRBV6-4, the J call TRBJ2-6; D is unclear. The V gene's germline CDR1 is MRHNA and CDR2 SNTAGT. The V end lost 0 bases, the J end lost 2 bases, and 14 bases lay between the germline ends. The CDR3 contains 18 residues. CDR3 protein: CASSDSSSTAAGANVLTF. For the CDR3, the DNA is TGTGCCAGCAGTGACTCGTCGAGCACGGCGGCTGGGGCCAACGTCCTGACTTTC.

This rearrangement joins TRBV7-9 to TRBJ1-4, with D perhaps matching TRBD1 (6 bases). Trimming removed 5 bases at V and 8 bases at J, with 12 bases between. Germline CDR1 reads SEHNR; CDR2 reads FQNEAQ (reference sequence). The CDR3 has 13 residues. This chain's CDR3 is CASSGTGTEKLFF. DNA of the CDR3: TGTGCCAGCAGCGGAACAGGGACGGAAAAACTGTTTTTT.

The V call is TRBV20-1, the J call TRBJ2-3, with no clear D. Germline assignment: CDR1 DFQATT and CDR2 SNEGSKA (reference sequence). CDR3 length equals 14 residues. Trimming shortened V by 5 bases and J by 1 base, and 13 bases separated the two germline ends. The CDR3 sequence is CSADAPKGTDTQYF. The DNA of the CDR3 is TGCAGTGCTGACGCGCCCAAAGGCACAGATACGCAGTATTTT.

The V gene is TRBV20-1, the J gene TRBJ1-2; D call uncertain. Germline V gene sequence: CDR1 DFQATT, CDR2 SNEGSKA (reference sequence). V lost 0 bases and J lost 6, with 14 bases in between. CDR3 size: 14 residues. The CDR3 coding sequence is TGCAGTGCTAGAGATGTAAAAGGGCGCGATGGCTACACCTTC. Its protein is CSARDVKGRDGYTF.

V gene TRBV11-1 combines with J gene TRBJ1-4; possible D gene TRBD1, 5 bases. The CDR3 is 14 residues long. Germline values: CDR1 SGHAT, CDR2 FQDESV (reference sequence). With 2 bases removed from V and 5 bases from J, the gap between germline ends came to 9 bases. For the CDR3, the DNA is TGTGCCAGCAGCTTATGGGACGGCAATGAAAAACTGTTTTTT. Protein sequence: CASSLWDGNEKLFF.

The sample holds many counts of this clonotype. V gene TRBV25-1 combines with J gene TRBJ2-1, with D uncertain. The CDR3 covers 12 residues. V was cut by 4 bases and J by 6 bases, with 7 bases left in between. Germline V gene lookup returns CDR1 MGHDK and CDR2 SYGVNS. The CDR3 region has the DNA TGTGCCAGCAGTGCTCTGGGCAATGAGCAGTTCTTC. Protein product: CASSALGNEQFF.

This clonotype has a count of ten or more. The CDR3 reads CASSPTTGSLYGYTF. The CDR3 DNA reads as TGTGCCAGCAGCCCTACCACAGGGTCTCTCTATGGCTACACCTTC. The chain carries TRBV11-2 and TRBJ1-2, with D perhaps matching TRBD1 (6 bases). Germline V CDR1 and CDR2: SGHAT, FQNNGV. Trimming pared 5 bases from V and 4 bases from J, leaving 17 bases between. The CDR3 covers 15 residues.

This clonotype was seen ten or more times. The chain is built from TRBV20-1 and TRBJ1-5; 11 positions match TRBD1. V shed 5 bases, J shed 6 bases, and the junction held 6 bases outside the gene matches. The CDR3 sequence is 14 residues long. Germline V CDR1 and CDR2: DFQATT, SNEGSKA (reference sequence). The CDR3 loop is CSAPRDRGGQPQHF. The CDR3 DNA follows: TGCAGTGCTCCCCGGGACAGGGGGGGTCAGCCCCAGCATTTT.

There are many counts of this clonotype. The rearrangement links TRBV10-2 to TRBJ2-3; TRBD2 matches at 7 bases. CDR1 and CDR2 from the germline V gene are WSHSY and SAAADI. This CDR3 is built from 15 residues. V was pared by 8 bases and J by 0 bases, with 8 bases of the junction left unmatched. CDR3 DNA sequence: TGCGCCAGCGGAAACCGGCGGGGGAGCACAGATACGCAGTATTTT. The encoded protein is CASGNRRGSTDTQYF.